These T cell receptor beta chains were read from a single sample in a study of early stage breast cancer tumors. Assay used: immunoSEQ multiplex PCR; TCRdb lists only in-frame clones, some missing. Of some 30,000 clones listed, over 70% are singletons. Sequencing input: breast tumor tissue. These TCRs come from a person younger than 45 with breast cancer. Each CDR3 is given with its conserved first and last residue. A D gene is named only where the DNA matches it firmly.

D gene	V gene	J gene	CDR3 protein
TRBD1	TRBV28	TRBJ1-2	CASSTGGSNYGYTF
TRBD1	TRBV18	TRBJ2-5	CASSPGTVNMYQEAQYF
.	TRBV5-8	TRBJ1-6	CASSLEEDSPLHF
.	TRBV5-4	TRBJ2-7	CASSPRTTGYEQYF
TRBD2	TRBV5-1	TRBJ2-2	CASSYQGGPETGELFF
TRBD1	TRBV19	TRBJ2-3	CATGQGRTDTQYF
.	TRBV30	TRBJ1-2	CAWGGALSNLSNYGYTF
TRBD1	TRBV7-2	TRBJ2-5	CASSRGQGLETQYF
TRBD2	TRBV19	TRBJ2-7	CASSIGSGRYEQYF
.	TRBV10-3	TRBJ2-5	CAISRDRYQETQYF
TRBD1	TRBV28	TRBJ1-1	CASSPTGGVNTEAFF
TRBD1	TRBV29-1	TRBJ1-1	CSVVDRGRRDTEAFF
TRBD2	TRBV19	TRBJ2-1	CASSIYGGRTVHEQFF
TRBD1	TRBV7-9	TRBJ1-6	CASSLGTGDSPLHF
.	TRBV29-1	TRBJ2-3	CSVGKATATDTQYF
TRBD2	TRBV19	TRBJ2-7	CASSNAIALAGDPYEQYF
.	TRBV4-1	TRBJ2-7	CASSRPEGADRAYEQYF
.	TRBV19	TRBJ1-1	CASRPGGRTNTEAFF
TRBD2	TRBV9	TRBJ2-7	CASSPGMSGRGSYEQYF
.	TRBV21-1	TRBJ1-3	CASSGDTVDTIYF
.	TRBV12-1	TRBJ1-4	CASSPFGEKLFF
.	TRBV27	TRBJ2-7	CASSFTTSTEQYF
TRBD2	TRBV4-3	TRBJ2-1	CASSQDTSGIDNEQFF
TRBD1	TRBV27	TRBJ2-1	CASSLPWVQGRNEQFF
TRBD1	TRBV30	TRBJ1-5	CAFRDRGRGVNQPQHF
.	TRBV5-4	TRBJ1-1	CASSLTDMNTEAFF
.	TRBV6-5	TRBJ2-7	CASSYHVGSSYEQYF
TRBD2	TRBV4-3	TRBJ2-3	CASSQDRSGDTDTQYF
.	TRBV2	TRBJ2-3	CASRGDYSTDTQYF
.	TRBV19	TRBJ1-6	CASSMLTGYNSPLHF
TRBD2	TRBV9	TRBJ2-7	CASSVGGTSGSYEQYF
TRBD2	TRBV5-6	TRBJ2-2	CASSSTTSGWNTGELFF
TRBD1	TRBV14	TRBJ1-2	CASSQDPSRGLYGYTF
TRBD2	TRBV11-3	TRBJ2-1	CASSLEQSGTSGVNEQFF
TRBD2	TRBV5-6	TRBJ2-3	CASRRGLAASTDTQYF
.	TRBV14	TRBJ1-2	CASSQEMSAGYGYTF
.	TRBV7-9	TRBJ1-2	CASSYHGGLNYGYTF
TRBD1	TRBV7-8	TRBJ1-2	CASTPRRGQILLNYGYTF
.	TRBV11-3	TRBJ2-3	CASGVGGATDTQYF
TRBD2	TRBV30	TRBJ2-3	CAWSVPSGRNTQYF
TRBD1	TRBV4-3	TRBJ1-1	CASSPQGANTEAFF
.	TRBV6-1	TRBJ1-2	CASSSGSGYTF
.	TRBV29-1	TRBJ1-4	CSVGGRKTEKLFF
TRBD1	TRBV9	TRBJ1-1	CASSGGQGYTEAFF
.	TRBV2	TRBJ1-5	CASSVRGLQPQHF
.	TRBV5-1	TRBJ2-3	CASSPTGADTQYF
.	TRBV5-8	TRBJ1-1	CASSLFRGVGTEAFF
TRBD1	TRBV6-5	TRBJ1-2	CASSYSGQGIGYTF
.	TRBV12-5	TRBJ1-1	CASGNEPNTEAFF
.	TRBV7-9	TRBJ2-7	CASSLSTSWNEQYF
.	TRBV19	TRBJ2-1	CASSVPSVPNEQFF
.	TRBV9	TRBJ2-2	CASSVVGAGELFF
.	TRBV28	TRBJ2-2	CASSPRTGELFF